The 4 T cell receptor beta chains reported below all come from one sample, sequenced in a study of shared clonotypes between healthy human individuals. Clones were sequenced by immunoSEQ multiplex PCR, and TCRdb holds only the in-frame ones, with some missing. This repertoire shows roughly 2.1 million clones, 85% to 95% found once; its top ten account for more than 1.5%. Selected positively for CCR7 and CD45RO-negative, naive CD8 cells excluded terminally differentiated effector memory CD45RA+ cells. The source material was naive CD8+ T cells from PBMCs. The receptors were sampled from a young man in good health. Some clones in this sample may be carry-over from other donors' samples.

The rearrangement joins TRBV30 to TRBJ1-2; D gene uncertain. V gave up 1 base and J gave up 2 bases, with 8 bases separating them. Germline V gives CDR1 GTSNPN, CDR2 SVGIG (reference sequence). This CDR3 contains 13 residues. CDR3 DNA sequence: TGTGCCTGGAGTGGGGTGGCCAACTATGGCTACACCTTC. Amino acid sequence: CAWSGVANYGYTF.

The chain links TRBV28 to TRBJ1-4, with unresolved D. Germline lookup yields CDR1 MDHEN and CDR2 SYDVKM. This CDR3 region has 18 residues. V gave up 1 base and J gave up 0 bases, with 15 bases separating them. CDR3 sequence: CASSLYPANFATNEKLFF. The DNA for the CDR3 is TGTGCCAGCAGTTTATATCCGGCGAATTTTGCAACTAATGAAAAACTGTTTTTT.

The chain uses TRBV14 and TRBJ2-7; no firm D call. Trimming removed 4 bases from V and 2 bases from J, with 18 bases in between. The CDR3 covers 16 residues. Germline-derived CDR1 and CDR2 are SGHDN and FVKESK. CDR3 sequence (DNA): TGTGCCAGCAGCCCTCTGGCCCCTGTATCCCCCTACGAGCAGTACTTC. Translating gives CASSPLAPVSPYEQYF.

CDR3 nucleotides: TGTGCCAGCAGCCGCCCGAACAATCCGTACGAGCAGTACTTC. Protein product: CASSRPNNPYEQYF. The chain carries TRBV7-9 and TRBJ2-7; no firm D call. The V end lost 5 bases, the J end lost 4 bases, and 15 bases lay between the germline ends. The CDR3 contains 14 residues. The germline CDR1 and CDR2 sequences are SEHNR and FQNEAQ (reference sequence).